This entry describes one T cell receptor (beta chain). This specimen belongs to a study of T-cell reconstitution after alpha-beta-depleted transplantation in children. The V gene's germline CDR1 is SEHNR and CDR2 FQNEAQ (reference sequence). This CDR3 contains 14 residues. Trimming removed 1 base from V and 1 base from J, with 7 bases in between. The library targeted TCRbeta and was prepared with unique molecular identifiers. TCRdb used MiXCR to reprocess the PCR reads, holding one entry per CDR3 protein. The table shows nearly 400,000 distinct CDR3 sequences, with roughly 22% occurring only once. The gene calls are TRBV7-9 and TRBJ1-1; D remains ambiguous. This sequence was found in a human donor who donated a stem cell graft to a child with acute myeloid leukemia. The input for sequencing was PBMCs from the stem cell graft donor, taken from the stem cell graft. DNA for the CDR3: TGTGCCAGCAGCTTAGGCAGCGCGAACACTGAAGCTTTCTTT. This codes for CASSLGSANTEAFF.